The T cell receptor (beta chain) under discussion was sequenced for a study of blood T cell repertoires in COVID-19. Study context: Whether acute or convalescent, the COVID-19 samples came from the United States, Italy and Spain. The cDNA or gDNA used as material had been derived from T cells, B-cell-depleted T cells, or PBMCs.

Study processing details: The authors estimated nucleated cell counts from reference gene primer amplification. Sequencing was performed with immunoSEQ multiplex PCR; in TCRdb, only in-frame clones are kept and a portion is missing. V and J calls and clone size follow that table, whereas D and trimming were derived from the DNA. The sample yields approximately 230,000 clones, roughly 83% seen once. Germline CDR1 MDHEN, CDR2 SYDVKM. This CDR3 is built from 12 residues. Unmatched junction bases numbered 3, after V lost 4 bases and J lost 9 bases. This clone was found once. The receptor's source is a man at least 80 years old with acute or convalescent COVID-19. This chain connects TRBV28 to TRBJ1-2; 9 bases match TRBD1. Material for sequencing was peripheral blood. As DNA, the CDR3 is TGTGCCAGCAGTTCCGGGACAGGGAGCTACACCTTC. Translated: CASSSGTGSYTF.